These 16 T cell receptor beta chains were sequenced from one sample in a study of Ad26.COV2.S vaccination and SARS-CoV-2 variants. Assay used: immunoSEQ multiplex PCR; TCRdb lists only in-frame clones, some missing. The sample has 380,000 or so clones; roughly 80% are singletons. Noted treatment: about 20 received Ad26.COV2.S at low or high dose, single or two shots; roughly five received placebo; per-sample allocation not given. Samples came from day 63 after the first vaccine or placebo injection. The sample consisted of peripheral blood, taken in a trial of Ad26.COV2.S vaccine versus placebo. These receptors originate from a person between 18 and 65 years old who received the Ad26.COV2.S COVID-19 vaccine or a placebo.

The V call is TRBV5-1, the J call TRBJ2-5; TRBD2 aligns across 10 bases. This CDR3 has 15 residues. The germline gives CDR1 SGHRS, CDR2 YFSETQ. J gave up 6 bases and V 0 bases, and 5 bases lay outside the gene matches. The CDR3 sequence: CASSLAAGGRQTQYF. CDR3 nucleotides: TGCGCCAGCAGCTTGGCAGCGGGAGGGCGTCAGACCCAGTACTTC.

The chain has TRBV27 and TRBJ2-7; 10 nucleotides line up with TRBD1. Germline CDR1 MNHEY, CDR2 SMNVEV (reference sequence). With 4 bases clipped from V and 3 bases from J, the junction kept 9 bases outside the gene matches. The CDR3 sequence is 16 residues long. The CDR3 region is CASSYLGQGRNYEQYF. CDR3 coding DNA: TGTGCCAGCAGTTACCTGGGACAGGGGAGGAACTACGAGCAGTACTTC.

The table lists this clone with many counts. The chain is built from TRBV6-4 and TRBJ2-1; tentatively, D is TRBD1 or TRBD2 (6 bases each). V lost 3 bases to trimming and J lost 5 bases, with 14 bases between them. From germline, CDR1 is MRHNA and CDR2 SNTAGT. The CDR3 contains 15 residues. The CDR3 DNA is TGTGCCAGCAGTGAAGAAACCGGGGGCAACAATGAGCAGTTCTTC. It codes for CASSEETGGNNEQFF.

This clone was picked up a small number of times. The CDR3 protein is CASSSSHGTMYGYTF. The CDR3 coding sequence is TGTGCCAGCAGCTCGAGCCACGGGACCATGTATGGCTACACCTTC. This chain uses TRBV5-4 with TRBJ1-2, with D perhaps matching TRBD1 (5 bases). Trimming took off 3 bases at V and 5 bases at J, with 17 bases between the two ends. There are 15 residues in the CDR3. Germline lookup yields CDR1 SGHNT and CDR2 YYREEE (reference sequence).

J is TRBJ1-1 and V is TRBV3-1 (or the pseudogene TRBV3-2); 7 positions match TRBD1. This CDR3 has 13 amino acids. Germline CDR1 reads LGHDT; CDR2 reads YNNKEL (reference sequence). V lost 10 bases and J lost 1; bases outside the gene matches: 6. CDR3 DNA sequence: TGTGCCATCCGGGACAGCAGGAACACTGAAGCTTTCTTT. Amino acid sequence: CAIRDSRNTEAFF.

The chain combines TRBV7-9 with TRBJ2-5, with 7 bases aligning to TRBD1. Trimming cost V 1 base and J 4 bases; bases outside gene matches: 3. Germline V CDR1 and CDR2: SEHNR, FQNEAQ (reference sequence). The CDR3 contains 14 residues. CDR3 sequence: CASSLEGAGETQYF. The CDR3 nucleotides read TGTGCCAGCAGCTTAGAGGGGGCTGGAGAGACCCAGTACTTC.

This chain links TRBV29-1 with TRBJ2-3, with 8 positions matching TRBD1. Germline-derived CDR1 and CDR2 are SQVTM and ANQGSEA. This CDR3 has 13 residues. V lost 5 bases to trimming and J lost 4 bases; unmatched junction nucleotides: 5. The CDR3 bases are TGCAGCGTTAAGAGGACAGGGTCAGATACGCAGTATTTT. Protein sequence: CSVKRTGSDTQYF.

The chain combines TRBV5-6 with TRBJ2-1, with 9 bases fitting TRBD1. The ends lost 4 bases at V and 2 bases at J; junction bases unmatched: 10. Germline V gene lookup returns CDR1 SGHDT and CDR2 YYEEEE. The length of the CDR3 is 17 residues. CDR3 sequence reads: CASSTRDRVGPYNEQFF. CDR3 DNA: TGTGCCAGCAGCACCCGGGACAGGGTTGGCCCCTACAATGAGCAGTTCTTC.

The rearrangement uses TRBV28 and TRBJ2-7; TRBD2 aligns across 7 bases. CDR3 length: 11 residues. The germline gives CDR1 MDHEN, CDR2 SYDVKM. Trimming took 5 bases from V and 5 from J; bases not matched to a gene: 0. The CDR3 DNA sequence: TGTGCCAGCAGTGGGGGGGACGAGCAGTACTTC. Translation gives CASSGGDEQYF.

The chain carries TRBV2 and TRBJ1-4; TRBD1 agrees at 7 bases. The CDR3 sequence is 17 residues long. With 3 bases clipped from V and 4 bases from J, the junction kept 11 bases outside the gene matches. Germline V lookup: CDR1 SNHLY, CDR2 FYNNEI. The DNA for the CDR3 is TGTGCCAGCAGTGACGTACGGGTAGGGGGCCTTAATGAAAAACTGTTTTTT. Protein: CASSDVRVGGLNEKLFF.

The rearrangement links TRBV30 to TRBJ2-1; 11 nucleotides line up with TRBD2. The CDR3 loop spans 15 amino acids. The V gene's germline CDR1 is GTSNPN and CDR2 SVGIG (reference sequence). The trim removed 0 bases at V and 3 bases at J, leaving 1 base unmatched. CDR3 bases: TGTGCCTGGAGTGTGGGACTAGCGGACTACAATGAGCAGTTCTTC. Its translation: CAWSVGLADYNEQFF.

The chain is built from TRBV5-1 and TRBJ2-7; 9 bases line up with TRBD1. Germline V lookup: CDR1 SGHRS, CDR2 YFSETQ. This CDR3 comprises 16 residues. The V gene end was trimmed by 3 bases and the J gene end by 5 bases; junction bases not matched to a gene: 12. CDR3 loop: CASSSDPGTGRHEQYF. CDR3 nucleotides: TGCGCCAGCAGCTCGGACCCCGGGACAGGGAGGCACGAGCAGTACTTC.

The DNA for the CDR3 is TGTGCCAGCAGTAGACGAGTAGTAGAAGCTTTCTTT. It translates to CASSRRVVEAFF. The V and J genes are TRBV12-3 or TRBV12-4 and TRBJ1-1; D is undetermined. CDR3 size: 12 residues. Trimming took 5 bases from V and 8 from J, leaving 12 bases between them.

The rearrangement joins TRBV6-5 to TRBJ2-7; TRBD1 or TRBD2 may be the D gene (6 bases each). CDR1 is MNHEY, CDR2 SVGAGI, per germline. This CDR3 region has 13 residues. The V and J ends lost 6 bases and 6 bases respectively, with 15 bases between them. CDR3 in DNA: TGTGCCAGCAGCTTCACTCCGGGGGCCGAGCAGTACTTC. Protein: CASSFTPGAEQYF.

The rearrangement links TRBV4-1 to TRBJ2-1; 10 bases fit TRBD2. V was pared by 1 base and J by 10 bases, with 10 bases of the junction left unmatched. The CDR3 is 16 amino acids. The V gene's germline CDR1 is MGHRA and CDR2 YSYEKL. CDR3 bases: TGCGCCAGCAGCCAAGGGACTCTAGCGGGAGCAGGGGAGCAGTTCTTC. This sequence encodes CASSQGTLAGAGEQFF.

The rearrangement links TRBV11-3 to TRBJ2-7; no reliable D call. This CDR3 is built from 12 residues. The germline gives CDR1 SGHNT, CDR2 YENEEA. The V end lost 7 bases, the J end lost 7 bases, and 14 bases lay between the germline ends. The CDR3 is CASISRLVEQYF. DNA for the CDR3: TGTGCCAGCATCAGCCGGCTTGTAGAGCAGTACTTC.